These 28 T cell receptor beta chains were all obtained from the same sample, sequenced in a study of molecular identifiers for immune sequencing clone quantification. TCRdb recomputed calls from the PCR reads with MiXCR, one row per CDR3 protein. This table has more than 550,000 distinct CDR3 sequences, roughly 27% appearing once. Sample: naive CD8+ T cells from blood, with Jurkat cell RNA spiked in. The subset here: FACS-sorted CD8+CD4-CCR7+CD45RA+ naive T cells. The origin of the receptors is a human donor in good health. Some libraries in this study had Jurkat cell RNA spiked in.

This clonotype has at least ten counts. V gene TRBV11-2 combines with J gene TRBJ2-3; D is ambiguous. The CDR3 covers 12 residues. Germline lookup yields CDR1 SGHAT and CDR2 FQNNGV. Between the trimmed V and J ends, which lost 3 bases and 9 bases, there was a span of 10 bases. As DNA, the CDR3 is TGTGCCAGCAGCTTGGGCCACGCGACGCAGTATTTT. Amino acid sequence: CASSLGHATQYF.

This clonotype has only a few counts. The chain couples TRBV12-3 or TRBV12-4 to TRBJ1-1; D not certain. This CDR3 is 16 amino acids long. V lost 7 bases and J lost 6, with 24 bases in between. In nucleotides, the CDR3 is TGTGCCAGCACCCCCGCCGTGTGGGGAGATTTCGCTGAAGCTTTCTTT. Amino acid sequence: CASTPAVWGDFAEAFF.

J is TRBJ2-1 and V is TRBV20-1, with TRBD2 matching 13 bases. The CDR3 spans 19 residues. Germline assignment: CDR1 DFQATT and CDR2 SNEGSKA (reference sequence). The V and J ends lost 2 bases and 0 bases, in that order; junction bases with no gene match: 10. The CDR3 DNA sequence: TGCAGTGCTAGATCTGGACTAGCGGGAGTCCCAAGCTCCTACAATGAGCAGTTCTTC. It translates to CSARSGLAGVPSSYNEQFF.

This clonotype was counted between two and nine times. V gene TRBV4-1 combines with J gene TRBJ2-7; D might be TRBD1 (5 bases). CDR1 is MGHRA and CDR2 is YSYEKL in the germline V gene. Trimming left V 0 bases short and J 1 base short, with 10 bases between. CDR3 length: 15 amino acids. CDR3 residues: CASSQDPTGSYEQYF. The CDR3 bases are TGCGCCAGCAGCCAAGACCCCACAGGATCCTACGAGCAGTACTTC.

This clonotype has a handful of counts. This chain links TRBV7-9 with TRBJ2-1, with 9 bases that match TRBD2. Germline values: CDR1 SEHNR, CDR2 FQNEAQ (reference sequence). This CDR3 region has 16 residues. With V trimmed by 2 bases and J by 5 bases, 7 bases remained unmatched. CDR3 residues: CASSLLTSGHNNEQFF. In nucleotides, the CDR3 is TGTGCCAGCAGCTTATTGACTAGCGGTCACAACAATGAGCAGTTCTTC.

This clonotype was seen ten or more times. The chain recombines TRBV7-9 with TRBJ1-1; D is ambiguous. The CDR3 runs 13 residues. CDR1 and CDR2 from the germline V gene are SEHNR and FQNEAQ (reference sequence). Trimming left V 3 bases short and J 4 bases short, with 9 bases between. The CDR3 sequence is CASSFPSSTEAFF. CDR3 DNA: TGTGCCAGCAGCTTCCCCAGTTCCACTGAAGCTTTCTTT.

The chain recombines TRBV6-2 or TRBV6-3 with TRBJ1-2, with no clear D. V lost 4 bases to trimming and J lost 8 bases, with 17 bases between them. Germline CDR1 MNHEY, CDR2 SVGEGT. CDR3 length: 14 residues. DNA for the CDR3: TGTGCCAGCAGTTTTGAGACGGGGAGCGGAGGCTACACCTTC. Its translation is CASSFETGSGGYTF.

This clonotype was seen a few times. This sequence joins TRBV7-9 and TRBJ2-5, with TRBD1 identical over 7 bases. Unmatched junction bases numbered 2, after V lost 6 bases and J lost 4 bases. CDR3 length: 12 residues. Per germline, CDR1 SEHNR and CDR2 FQNEAQ (reference sequence). Here the CDR3 reads CASRRTGETQYF. For the CDR3, the DNA is TGTGCCAGCAGACGGACAGGAGAGACCCAGTACTTC.

CDR3 DNA sequence: TGCAGTGCTCAGCCTATACAGGTGGTTAATGAGCAGTTCTTC. This codes for CSAQPIQVVNEQFF. The gene calls are TRBV20-1 and TRBJ2-1; weak D call: TRBD1 (5 bases). The CDR3 covers 14 residues. The V end lost 5 bases, the J end lost 7 bases, and 18 bases lay between the germline ends. CDR1 and CDR2 (germline): DFQATT, SNEGSKA (reference sequence).

Concerning this clonotype itself: This may come from a read error, since a much larger clone is one base off. This chain joins TRBV29-1 and TRBJ2-3, with 8 nucleotides matching TRBD2. The CDR3 consists of 15 residues. Trimming cost V 7 bases and J 6 bases; bases outside gene matches: 15. Germline CDR1 reads SQVTM; CDR2 reads ANQGSEA. The CDR3 protein is CSASYTGGEFDTQYF. CDR3 in DNA: TGCAGCGCATCGTACACGGGGGGGGAGTTTGATACGCAGTATTTT.

V gene TRBV9 combines with J gene TRBJ2-3; D gene ambiguous. The CDR3 is 17 residues long. Germline V gene lookup returns CDR1 SGDLS and CDR2 YYNGEE. Trimming cost V 4 bases and J 2 bases, with 20 bases left between them. The CDR3 reads CASSPTGTEPNTDTQYF. The DNA of the CDR3 is TGTGCCAGCAGCCCGACCGGCACAGAGCCTAACACAGATACGCAGTATTTT.

In its sample, this clonotype was seen many times. V is TRBV20-1 and J is TRBJ2-3, with a weak D call TRBD1 (5 bases). This CDR3 contains 16 residues. Germline V gene sequence: CDR1 DFQATT, CDR2 SNEGSKA (reference sequence). With 4 bases removed from V and 3 bases from J, the gap between germline ends came to 20 bases. Written as DNA, the CDR3 is TGCAGTGCTAAAGGGGATCATCAGGGCCCAACAGATACGCAGTATTTT. Protein: CSAKGDHQGPTDTQYF.

This clonotype was observed a handful of times. The chain employs TRBV6-2 or TRBV6-3 and TRBJ2-7, with D perhaps given as TRBD1 or TRBD2 (6 bases each). The germline CDR1 and CDR2 sequences are MNHEY and SVGEGT. CDR3 size: 15 residues. V lost 4 bases to trimming and J lost 3 bases, with 16 bases between them. CDR3 sequence reads: CASSSDRRGHYEQYF. The CDR3 bases are TGTGCCAGCAGTTCCGACAGGAGGGGACACTACGAGCAGTACTTC.

This clonotype was seen a handful of times. This chain links TRBV6-5 with TRBJ1-1; 7 bases are a match to TRBD1. After removal of 11 bases from V and 5 bases from J, the junction contained 11 bases not matched to a gene. The CDR3 loop spans 13 amino acids. Germline CDR1 MNHEY, CDR2 SVGAGI. The CDR3 sequence: CASHQGGSTEAFF. CDR3 coding DNA: TGTGCCTCCCACCAGGGGGGGAGTACTGAAGCTTTCTTT.

Details on this clonotype: A read error is possible here, since a much larger clone lies one base away. The J gene is TRBJ2-2, the V gene TRBV7-9, with D unresolved. Germline V gene sequence: CDR1 SEHNR, CDR2 FQNEAQ (reference sequence). Trimming took 8 bases from V and 1 from J, leaving 11 bases between them. The CDR3 extends over 14 amino acids. The CDR3 DNA sequence: TGTGCCAGCGGCTCAACTTTGAACACCGGGGAGCTGTTTTTT. Amino acid sequence: CASGSTLNTGELFF.

In its sample, this clonotype was seen many times. The rearrangement uses TRBV20-1 and TRBJ2-5, with 11 nucleotides matching TRBD2. Per germline, CDR1 DFQATT and CDR2 SNEGSKA (reference sequence). The CDR3 extends over 16 amino acids. The trim removed 0 bases at V and 5 bases at J, leaving 8 bases unmatched. Here the CDR3 reads CSARDSPSGGLETQYF. The CDR3 DNA reads as TGCAGTGCTAGAGACTCTCCTAGCGGGGGGCTGGAGACCCAGTACTTC.

There are many counts of this clonotype. This chain links TRBV20-1 with TRBJ1-1; TRBD1 matches 8 bases. CDR3 size: 14 residues. The germline V gene encodes CDR1 DFQATT and CDR2 SNEGSKA (reference sequence). The ends lost 2 bases at V and 1 base at J; junction bases unmatched: 3. The CDR3 loop is CSARNRGENTEAFF. The CDR3 DNA sequence: TGCAGTGCTAGAAACAGGGGGGAGAACACTGAAGCTTTCTTT.

This clonotype was detected only once. Germline is not matched at one junction end, which may reflect a read error. The CDR3 DNA reads TGCGCCAGCAGCCAGGATTGGAGGGTGTTAGGGGAAAAACTGGTTTTT. This gives the protein CASSQDWRVLGEKLVF. The J gene is TRBJ1-4, the V gene TRBV4-3, with TRBD1 as a possible D gene (5 bases). The CDR3 sequence is 16 residues long. Germline loops: CDR1 LGHNA, CDR2 YSLEER.

This clonotype has ten or more counts. V is TRBV6-1 and J is TRBJ1-5, with TRBD1 identical over 8 bases. CDR3 length equals 16 residues. V was pared by 7 bases and J by 0 bases, with 8 bases of the junction left unmatched. Germline CDR1 reads MNHNS; CDR2 reads SASEGT. The CDR3 DNA sequence: TGTGCCAGCACCCCGGACAGGGCTTATAGCAATCAGCCCCAGCATTTT. Residues: CASTPDRAYSNQPQHF.

This clonotype was counted between two and nine times. The chain employs TRBV6-5 and TRBJ1-5, with D maybe TRBD1 (5 bases). CDR1 is MNHEY and CDR2 is SVGAGI in the germline V gene. The CDR3 consists of 18 residues. Trimming stripped 6 bases from V and 3 bases from J, with 24 bases between. CDR3 sequence: CASSLPRKTGPDNQPQHF. CDR3 coding DNA: TGTGCCAGCAGCCTACCTCGAAAAACGGGACCGGACAATCAGCCCCAGCATTTT.

The chain combines TRBV4-1 with TRBJ1-2; TRBD1 is a possible D gene (6 bases). The CDR3 length is 16 residues. V was pared by 1 base and J by 0 bases, with 12 bases between. The germline gives CDR1 MGHRA, CDR2 YSYEKL. The CDR3 reads CASSQVLRDTNYGYTF. The DNA for the CDR3 is TGCGCCAGCAGCCAAGTTTTACGGGACACTAACTATGGCTACACCTTC.

The genes are TRBV20-1 and TRBJ1-4, with D perhaps matching TRBD1 (5 bases). Germline V lookup: CDR1 DFQATT, CDR2 SNEGSKA (reference sequence). Trimming pared 0 bases from V and 6 bases from J, leaving 14 bases between. There are 15 residues in the CDR3. The CDR3 coding sequence is TGCAGTGCTAGAGATTTGGGGGTAGCCGATGAAAAACTGTTTTTT. Protein product: CSARDLGVADEKLFF.

The rearrangement joins TRBV6-6 to TRBJ2-1; D is ambiguous. V was cut by 6 bases and J by 8 bases, with 14 bases left in between. There are 13 residues in the CDR3. The germline CDR1 and CDR2 sequences are MNHNY and SVGAGI (reference sequence). The CDR3 DNA reads as TGTGCCAGCAGGAGACCATCTCGGGATGAGCAGTTCTTC. This encodes CASRRPSRDEQFF.

This clonotype was seen ten or more times. This chain connects TRBV20-1 to TRBJ2-2; 7 nucleotides match TRBD2. The CDR3 totals 16 residues. Germline V lookup: CDR1 DFQATT, CDR2 SNEGSKA (reference sequence). With 1 base clipped from V and 4 bases from J, the junction kept 9 bases outside the gene matches. CDR3 region: CSARGLRGESTGELFF. DNA for the CDR3: TGCAGTGCTAGAGGGCTTCGGGGGGAGAGCACCGGGGAGCTGTTTTTT.

This clonotype was observed a handful of times. The rearrangement links TRBV4-3 to TRBJ2-1, with D hard to call. The CDR3 loop spans 16 amino acids. Germline V gives CDR1 LGHNA, CDR2 YSLEER. V was clipped by 0 bases and J by 1 base, with 10 bases between them. The CDR3 coding sequence is TGCGCCAGCAGCCAAGATTACAAGGTTTCCTACAATGAGCAGTTCTTC. This gives the protein CASSQDYKVSYNEQFF.

The rearrangement uses TRBV20-1 and TRBJ1-2; 8 bases agree with TRBD1. The V and J ends lost 5 bases and 6 bases, in that order; junction bases with no gene match: 11. The germline V gene encodes CDR1 DFQATT and CDR2 SNEGSKA (reference sequence). This CDR3 contains 14 residues. The CDR3 region has the DNA TGCAGTGCTGGAAGAACAGGGGGAGTAAATGGCTACACCTTC. It yields the protein CSAGRTGGVNGYTF.

Notes on this clonotype: A much larger clonotype is one base distant, so this may be a read error. In DNA, the CDR3 is TGTGCCAGCAGTCGAAGGGCAGGGCCTTTCGAGCAGTACTTC. Translated, it gives CASSRRAGPFEQYF. The gene calls are TRBV28 and TRBJ2-7, with a tentative D call TRBD1 (5 bases). CDR1 is MDHEN and CDR2 is SYDVKM in the germline V gene. Trimming removed 5 bases at V and 6 bases at J, with 17 bases between. The CDR3 has 14 residues.

This chain links TRBV19 with TRBJ1-5, with TRBD1 as a possible D gene (6 bases). There are 14 residues in the CDR3. The germline CDR1 and CDR2 sequences are LNHDA and SQIVND (reference sequence). Trimming took 2 bases from V and 4 from J, leaving 9 bases between them. The DNA of the CDR3 is TGTGCCAGTAGTATATGGACAGTTAATCAGCCCCAGCATTTT. Its protein product is CASSIWTVNQPQHF.